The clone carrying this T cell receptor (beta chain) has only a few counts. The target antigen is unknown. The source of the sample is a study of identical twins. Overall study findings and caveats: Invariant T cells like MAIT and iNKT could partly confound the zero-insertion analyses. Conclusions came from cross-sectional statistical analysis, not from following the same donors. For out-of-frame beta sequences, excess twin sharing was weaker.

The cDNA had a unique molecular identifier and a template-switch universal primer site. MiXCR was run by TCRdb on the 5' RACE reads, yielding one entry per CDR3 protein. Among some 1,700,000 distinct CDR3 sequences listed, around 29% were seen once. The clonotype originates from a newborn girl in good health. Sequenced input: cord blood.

DNA of the CDR3: TGCAGTGCTAGGGATGGCCTCATAGCTGTAGGTCAGGGGTACTTC. Its protein is CSARDGLIAVGQGYF. The rearrangement links TRBV20-1 to TRBJ2-7, with D possibly being TRBD1 (5 bases). The germline V and J ends were trimmed by 3 bases and 12 bases, with 27 bases remaining between them. CDR3 length: 15 amino acids. Germline CDR1 and CDR2: DFQATT and SNEGSKA (reference sequence).